Listed below are T cell receptor beta chains from one sample, sequenced in a study of control samples from healthy donors and cancer patients. Only in-frame clones appear in the TCRdb table, and some are missing; sequencing was by immunoSEQ multiplex PCR. The data hold 150,000 or so clones, with around 90% observed a single time. The sample was blood. The receptor source for this set is a man in his late teens or twenties in good health. CDR3s include the opening cysteine and the closing phenylalanine or tryptophan. The order of the fields is CDR3 protein, clone size, V gene. Clone sizes are given selectively: once, few, many, or a class where the clone is expanded.

CDR3: CASSPDSYQETQYF; size: .; V: TRBV3-1/TRBV3-2
CDR3: CASSPGQSSGNTIYF; size: .; V: TRBV28
CDR3: CASISPGEYYYGYTF; size: .; V: TRBV7-9
CDR3: CASSLPQGKTEAFF; size: once; V: TRBV5-1
CDR3: CASSPGLSDTGELFF; size: .; V: TRBV5-1
CDR3: CASSKDRAPRGQYF; size: .; V: TRBV3-1/TRBV3-2
CDR3: CASSFGLAGVEETQYF; size: .; V: TRBV7-7
CDR3: CASSEDRASGNQPQHF; size: .; V: TRBV2
CDR3: CASSLLPPGELFF; size: .; V: TRBV5-1
CDR3: CASSQETSGNTGELFF; size: .; V: TRBV4-2
CDR3: CASNEGQLQETQYF; size: .; V: TRBV19
CDR3: CASSLDGTVNEKLFF; size: .; V: TRBV5-1
CDR3: CASSPGTEYEQYF; size: .; V: TRBV19
CDR3: CASSLNGQDTQYF; size: .; V: TRBV11-3
CDR3: CAISVSRAETQYF; size: .; V: TRBV10-3
CDR3: CASTIVGTPNREQFF; size: .; V: TRBV7-9
CDR3: CASSFRGREETQYF; size: .; V: TRBV11-2
CDR3: CASHHRDRGYGYTF; size: .; V: TRBV19
CDR3: CASSKAPTPDTEAFF; size: .; V: TRBV19
CDR3: CASSRLGLMGLYEQYF; size: .; V: TRBV5-6
CDR3: CASSYSDTYNSPLHF; size: .; V: TRBV6-5
CDR3: CASSRQTGLGQPQHF; size: .; V: TRBV6-5
CDR3: CASSNPATNEKLFF; size: .; V: TRBV6-5
CDR3: CASSDSDRDIWYGYTF; size: .; V: TRBV25-1
CDR3: CAWSVPGVGVPISYNSPLHF; size: .; V: TRBV30
CDR3: CASSPATTYEQYF; size: .; V: TRBV27
CDR3: CASTLDSKNTEAFF; size: .; V: TRBV7-9
CDR3: CASSVGTPSGANVLTF; size: .; V: TRBV19
CDR3: CASSLALPGATEAFF; size: once; V: TRBV11-1
CDR3: CASSLATGGRYEQYF; size: few; V: TRBV28
CDR3: CASSRTGTDYGYTF; size: .; V: TRBV6-5
CDR3: CASSPREAGSLYGYTF; size: .; V: TRBV7-6
CDR3: CASSQGAFSTDTQYF; size: .; V: TRBV4-1
CDR3: CASSLGGDGRSLTIYF; size: .; V: TRBV7-6
CDR3: CASRPTAGTGYNEQFF; size: .; V: TRBV5-5
CDR3: CASSTTLTSGSDTQYF; size: once; V: TRBV19
CDR3: CASSPQPGSFYNEQFF; size: .; V: TRBV11-2
CDR3: CASSQALRVQDYGYTF; size: .; V: TRBV4-1
CDR3: CASSQERTGSNEKLFF; size: .; V: TRBV4-3
CDR3: CASSQDGGRGYGYTF; size: .; V: TRBV4-3
CDR3: CATQEGQGGSNQPQHF; size: .; V: TRBV10-3
CDR3: CASSLAQGLEGLNYGYTF; size: .; V: TRBV7-6
CDR3: CASSLRPHEQYF; size: .; V: TRBV7-9
CDR3: CASSHPAGRNTIYF; size: .; V: TRBV3-1/TRBV3-2